Below are 32 T cell receptor beta chains sequenced from a single sample in a study of breast tumors, draining lymph nodes, adjacent tissues. Axillary draining lymph nodes of breast cancer patients supplied the node samples. TCRdb processed the multiplex PCR reads anew with MiXCR; each CDR3 protein has one entry. The sample lists about 200,000 distinct CDR3 sequences, approximately 31% occurring once. The sample taken for sequencing was axillary lymph node tissue. The source of these receptors is a female donor with breast cancer. Some clones in this sample may be carry-over from other donors' samples.

In regard to this clonotype: The junction departs from germline at one end; a sequencing error may be responsible. The V and J genes are TRBV10-3 and TRBJ1-1, with D tentatively TRBD1 (6 bases). The CDR3 covers 15 residues. The germline V gene encodes CDR1 ENHRY and CDR2 SYGVKD. CDR3 protein: CASSTSGTLNTGAFF. The DNA of the CDR3 is TGTGCCAGCAGTACTTCCGGGACACTGAACACTGGAGCTTTCTTT.

Here the CDR3 DNA reads TGTGCCAGCAGTGTAGGGAGGCCCGGGGAGCTGTTTTTT. This sequence encodes CASSVGRPGELFF. The rearrangement uses TRBV2 and TRBJ2-2, with a weak D call TRBD2 (6 bases). V lost 4 bases and J lost 6, with 9 bases in between. This CDR3 has 13 residues. Germline-derived CDR1 and CDR2 are SNHLY and FYNNEI.

This clonotype showed up many times. The V call is TRBV20-1, the J call TRBJ2-3, with 7 bases aligning to TRBD2. The J segment lost 0 bases and the V segment lost 0 bases, leaving 18 bases of the junction unmatched. The V gene's germline CDR1 is DFQATT and CDR2 SNEGSKA (reference sequence). The length of the CDR3 is 20 residues. The CDR3 region is CSARDPGAGGGVSSTDTQYF. The CDR3 nucleotides read TGCAGTGCTAGAGATCCGGGTGCGGGCGGGGGTGTCTCTAGCACAGATACGCAGTATTTT.

This clonotype was detected ten times or more. The chain uses TRBV10-2 and TRBJ2-1; D perhaps matches TRBD2 (6 bases). Trimming took 8 bases from V and 7 from J, leaving 12 bases between them. This CDR3 is 12 amino acids long. CDR1 and CDR2 (germline): WSHSY, SAAADI. The CDR3 coding sequence is TGCGCCAGCCGCGGGACTCCAAATGAGCAGTTCTTC. This translates into CASRGTPNEQFF.

The chain combines TRBV6-2 or TRBV6-3 with TRBJ2-1; 8 positions agree with TRBD2. This CDR3 region has 15 residues. Trimming took 6 bases from V and 6 from J; bases not matched to a gene: 10. Germline V gene sequence: CDR1 MNHEY, CDR2 SVGEGT. The CDR3 spells CASRASGLVTNEQFF. CDR3 nucleotide sequence: TGTGCCAGCAGGGCCTCGGGACTAGTTACCAATGAGCAGTTCTTC.

The table lists this clonotype with many counts. The rearrangement links TRBV20-1 to TRBJ2-7, with no clear D. The CDR3 extends over 18 amino acids. The germline V gene encodes CDR1 DFQATT and CDR2 SNEGSKA (reference sequence). V lost 1 base to trimming and J lost 5 bases, with 27 bases between them. CDR3 DNA: TGCAGTGCTAGAGGGATCCCGGGCCCGTCCCATAGTATCAACGAGCAGTACTTC. This sequence encodes CSARGIPGPSHSINEQYF.

Details on this clonotype: This may be a read error: a much more frequent sequence differs by one nucleotide. The chain uses TRBV7-9 and TRBJ2-1; TRBD2 agrees at 9 bases. The CDR3 consists of 15 residues. The V gene's germline CDR1 is SEHNR and CDR2 FQNEAQ (reference sequence). CDR3 DNA sequence: TGTGCCAGCAGTCCAGCGGGGGGCCCCTACAATGAGCAGCTCTTC. Amino acid sequence: CASSPAGGPYNEQLF.

There are many counts of this clonotype. The V call is TRBV9, the J call TRBJ2-1, with a tentative D call TRBD2 (7 bases). CDR1 and CDR2 (germline): SGDLS, YYNGEE. The CDR3 is made up of 14 amino acids. V dropped 0 bases and J dropped 9 bases, with 13 bases sitting between them. The CDR3 sequence: CASSVEWGGVEQFF. The CDR3 nucleotides read TGTGCCAGCAGCGTAGAGTGGGGGGGCGTTGAGCAGTTCTTC.

J is TRBJ2-2 and V is TRBV3-1; 13 bases map to TRBD2. Germline CDR1 LGHDT, CDR2 YNNKEL (reference sequence). V shed 4 bases and J 7 bases; nucleotides not matched to a gene: 9. The CDR3 runs to 17 residues. CDR3 protein: CASSPETSGGRGGELFF. Written as DNA, the CDR3 is TGTGCCAGCAGCCCCGAGACTAGCGGGGGGCGAGGCGGGGAGCTGTTTTTT.

In this sample, this clonotype turned up a few times. The rearrangement joins TRBV28 to TRBJ1-4; maybe TRBD1 (6 bases). The length of the CDR3 is 15 residues. Trimming cost V 7 bases and J 2 bases, with 14 bases left between them. Germline V gene sequence: CDR1 MDHEN, CDR2 SYDVKM. The CDR3 DNA follows: TGTGCCAGCATCCCCGGGGGGGGCACTAATGAAAAACTGTTTTTT. As protein: CASIPGGGTNEKLFF.

This clonotype has a count of ten or more. The V and J genes are TRBV20-1 and TRBJ1-2, with 7 bases matching TRBD1. Germline trimming cut 1 base from V and 0 bases from J; bases unmatched to any gene: 5. The CDR3 contains 15 residues. CDR1 and CDR2 (germline): DFQATT, SNEGSKA (reference sequence). The CDR3 is CSARVTGNPNYGYTF. The CDR3 DNA follows: TGCAGTGCTAGAGTGACAGGGAACCCTAACTATGGCTACACCTTC.

The chain carries TRBV29-1 and TRBJ2-1; TRBD2 matches at 13 bases. The germline V gene encodes CDR1 SQVTM and CDR2 ANQGSEA. Losses at the gene ends were 4 bases for V and 4 bases for J; bases not matched to a gene: 13. This CDR3 spans 18 amino acids. The CDR3 bases are TGCAGCGTTGGCCCTTACCAGACTAGCGGGAGGCCTTACAATGAGCAGTTCTTC. Translation gives CSVGPYQTSGRPYNEQFF.

This clonotype was recorded at least ten times. V usage is TRBV6-1 and J usage is TRBJ2-5, with a tentative D call TRBD2 (5 bases). Germline CDR1 MNHNS, CDR2 SASEGT. V lost 7 bases and J lost 5, with 14 bases in between. The CDR3 runs to 13 residues. The CDR3 DNA is TGTGCCAGCACCCCAGTCGGGGTCGAGACCCAGTACTTC. This translates into CASTPVGVETQYF.

The J gene is TRBJ1-3, the V gene TRBV12-3 or TRBV12-4; perhaps TRBD1 as D (6 bases). The length of the CDR3 is 15 residues. With 5 bases removed from V and 4 bases from J, the gap between germline ends came to 15 bases. The CDR3, as DNA: TGTGCCAGCAGTCCCCAGGCGGGGGCCGGAAACACCATATATTTT. This translates into CASSPQAGAGNTIYF.

The chain couples TRBV30 to TRBJ1-6, with 7 positions matching TRBD1. The germline CDR1 and CDR2 sequences are GTSNPN and SVGIG (reference sequence). The CDR3 covers 17 residues. V lost 7 bases, J lost 1 base, and 13 bases stayed unmatched. CDR3 region: CAYSRGRLRSYNSPLHF. The CDR3 DNA follows: TGTGCCTATTCGAGGGGGCGGTTGCGGTCCTATAATTCACCCCTCCACTTT.

To note about this clonotype: A clone one base away is much larger, so this may be a read error. The genes are TRBV6-2 or TRBV6-3 and TRBJ2-7, with D perhaps matching TRBD1 or TRBD2 (6 bases each). The ends were cut back, 5 bases at V and 6 bases at J, with 11 bases in the middle. CDR1 is MNHEY and CDR2 is SVGEGT in the germline V gene. This CDR3 is 12 amino acids long. CDR3 sequence reads: CASSHGGGEQYF. In DNA, the CDR3 is TGTGCCAGCAGTCACGGGGGCGGCGAGCAGTACTTC.

The gene calls are TRBV7-2 and TRBJ2-5; D is perhaps TRBD2 (7 bases). Germline-derived CDR1 and CDR2 are SGHTA and FQGNSA. Trimming removed 2 bases at V and 7 bases at J, with 14 bases between. This CDR3 has 14 amino acids. DNA of the CDR3: TGTGCCAGCAGCTTACGGGGGGCGAGAGGGACCCAGTACTTC. It yields the protein CASSLRGARGTQYF.

This clonotype was seen only once. This rearrangement joins TRBV7-3 to TRBJ1-6; 10 bases match TRBD1. Germline-derived CDR1 and CDR2 are SGHTA and FQGTGA. The CDR3 contains 14 residues. The V gene end was trimmed by 10 bases and the J gene end by 11 bases; junction bases not matched to a gene: 11. CDR3 residues: CATRSGTGDAPLHF. As DNA, the CDR3 is TGTGCCACCAGGTCTGGGACAGGGGATGCACCCCTCCACTTT.

There are many counts of this clonotype. The CDR3: CSARDLGAGVYNEQFF. CDR3 sequence (DNA): TGCAGTGCTAGAGATCTGGGGGCAGGGGTGTACAATGAGCAGTTCTTC. J is TRBJ2-1 and V is TRBV20-1, with D perhaps TRBD1 (6 bases). The length of the CDR3 is 16 residues. Germline V gene sequence: CDR1 DFQATT, CDR2 SNEGSKA (reference sequence). The germline V and J ends were trimmed by 0 bases and 4 bases, with 16 bases remaining between them.

A single count supports this clonotype. The rearrangement uses TRBV15 and TRBJ2-2; TRBD2 matches at 9 bases. The germline CDR1 and CDR2 sequences are LNHNV and YYDKDF (reference sequence). The CDR3 length is 17 residues. J lost 3 bases, V lost 0 bases, and 5 bases had no gene match. For the CDR3, the DNA is TGTGCCACCAGCAGAGATCGGGCTAGCGGGGACACCGGGGAGCTGTTTTTT. Amino acids: CATSRDRASGDTGELFF.

There are many counts of this clonotype. The rearrangement links TRBV20-1 to TRBJ2-5, with D maybe TRBD2 (5 bases). Per germline, CDR1 DFQATT and CDR2 SNEGSKA (reference sequence). V was pared by 6 bases and J by 5 bases, with 16 bases between. The CDR3 length is 13 residues. The CDR3 coding sequence is TGCAGTGCAATCCGACGGGGTTTGGAGACCCAGTACTTC. Translating it yields CSAIRRGLETQYF.

Remarks on this clonotype: In this CDR3 the conserved last residue, phenylalanine or tryptophan, is missing, so a read error is likely. This chain joins TRBV10-3 and TRBJ1-1, with TRBD1 identical over 8 bases. This CDR3 has 14 amino acids. Per germline, CDR1 ENHRY and CDR2 SYGVKD. With V trimmed by 9 bases and J by 6 bases, 12 bases remained unmatched. This CDR3 is CAISFGTGIPEAFL. CDR3 nucleotide sequence: TGTGCCATTTCGTTCGGGACAGGAATTCCTGAAGCTTTCTTA.

The genes are TRBV20-1 and TRBJ1-6; a possible D gene is TRBD1 (6 bases). Germline CDR1 and CDR2: DFQATT and SNEGSKA (reference sequence). Trimming left V 3 bases short and J 15 bases short, with 12 bases between. This CDR3 is 11 amino acids long. In nucleotides, the CDR3 is TGCAGTGCTAGGGCCCTGGACAGCCTCCACTTT. Amino acid sequence: CSARALDSLHF.

The chain links TRBV28 to TRBJ2-3; 10 bases map to TRBD2. The CDR3 length is 16 residues. CDR1 and CDR2 from the germline V gene are MDHEN and SYDVKM. Unmatched junction bases numbered 10, after V lost 8 bases and J lost 2 bases. The CDR3, as DNA: TGTGCCAGCGCCACCCCAAGCGGGAGGGCCACAGATACGCAGTATTTT. Protein product: CASATPSGRATDTQYF.

This clonotype was recorded many times. This sequence joins TRBV10-3 and TRBJ1-5, with 7 bases lining up with TRBD1. The germline gives CDR1 ENHRY, CDR2 SYGVKD. The CDR3 totals 14 residues. The V gene end was trimmed by 0 bases and the J gene end by 4 bases; junction bases not matched to a gene: 0. The CDR3 sequence is CAISESTGNQPQHF. The CDR3 nucleotides read TGTGCCATCAGTGAGTCGACAGGGAATCAGCCCCAGCATTTT.

This clonotype showed up many times. The chain links TRBV5-6 to TRBJ1-2, with D maybe TRBD1 (6 bases). V lost 2 bases and J lost 8, with 16 bases in between. The germline gives CDR1 SGHDT, CDR2 YYEEEE. This CDR3 has 14 amino acids. The CDR3 protein is CASSLRTVVVGYTF. DNA for the CDR3: TGTGCCAGCAGCTTACGGACAGTGGTGGTCGGCTACACCTTC.

The sample holds many counts of this clonotype. This sequence joins TRBV6-1 and TRBJ1-2, with a weak D call TRBD1 (6 bases). The V end lost 6 bases, the J end lost 4 bases, and 15 bases lay between the germline ends. Germline-derived CDR1 and CDR2 are MNHNS and SASEGT. CDR3 length equals 14 residues. This CDR3 reads CASRAGERAYGYTF. Here the CDR3 DNA reads TGTGCCAGCAGGGCAGGGGAGAGGGCCTATGGCTACACCTTC.

In its sample, this clonotype was seen many times. This chain joins TRBV20-1 and TRBJ2-1; the D is unclear. Germline V lookup: CDR1 DFQATT, CDR2 SNEGSKA (reference sequence). Trimming cost V 3 bases and J 0 bases, with 12 bases left between them. CDR3 length: 15 amino acids. CDR3 coding DNA: TGCAGTGCTAGGAATGGGCGAGGCTCCTACAATGAGCAGTTCTTC. It encodes CSARNGRGSYNEQFF.

Points on this clonotype: A clone one base away is much larger, so this may be a read error. J is TRBJ2-7 and V is TRBV12-3 or TRBV12-4, with D maybe TRBD2 (6 bases). The CDR3 is made up of 14 amino acids. V lost 5 bases and J lost 4, with 15 bases in between. The CDR3 spells CASSNTEGRYEQYF. CDR3 coding DNA: TGTGCCAGCAGTAACACAGAAGGGAGGTACGAGCAGTACTTC.

This clonotype was counted many times. This sequence joins TRBV7-3 and TRBJ2-5, with TRBD2 identical over 9 bases. CDR1 is SGHTA and CDR2 is FQGTGA in the germline V gene. With 2 bases clipped from V and 4 bases from J, the junction kept 5 bases outside the gene matches. CDR3 length equals 15 residues. CDR3 in DNA: TGTGCCAGCAGCTTAGCGGGGGGGCTAGGAGAGACCCAGTACTTC. Protein product: CASSLAGGLGETQYF.

This clonotype was found many times. The V call is TRBV5-1, the J call TRBJ1-4; D may be TRBD1 (6 bases). CDR1 is SGHRS and CDR2 is YFSETQ in the germline V gene. The V gene lost 4 bases and the J gene lost 8 bases, with 15 bases spanning the gap. The CDR3 runs 14 residues. The CDR3 DNA reads TGCGCCAGCAGCCAAGGACAGCCCGTGGAAAAACTGTTTTTT. This sequence encodes CASSQGQPVEKLFF.

The CDR3 DNA reads as TGTGCCAGCAGGAAAACAGGGGCGAACACCGGGGAGCTGTTTTTT. Translated: CASRKTGANTGELFF. This chain links TRBV6-2 or TRBV6-3 with TRBJ2-2; 7 nucleotides match TRBD1. The ends lost 6 bases at V and 0 bases at J; junction bases unmatched: 4. Germline CDR1 is MNHEY and CDR2 is SVGEGT. The CDR3 length is 15 residues.